This TCR beta chain comes out of a study of T cell responses to AZD1222 COVID-19 vaccine. Study-wide findings and caveats: Increases in Spike-specific TCR breadth and depth were seen after two AZD1222 doses. White British ancestry dominated among donors, who included more females, and clonal diversity was possibly underestimated.

Sequencing used immunoSEQ multiplex PCR; TCRdb keeps in-frame clones, though not all of them. Among 86,000 or so clones listed, around 83% were seen once. Second doses were pooled across both intervals (about 4 or about 12 weeks). Remarks on this clone: Its antigen is still unknown.

This TCR was recovered from an adult who received the AZD1222 COVID-19 vaccine. Sequenced material: peripheral blood, taken 28 days after the second AZD1222 dose.

This chain's CDR3 is CASRPTGVHEQYF. DNA for the CDR3: TGTGCCAGCAGGCCGACCGGGGTGCACGAGCAGTACTTC. The chain joins TRBV3-1 (or the pseudogene TRBV3-2) to TRBJ2-7, with D perhaps matching TRBD2 (5 bases). V dropped 6 bases and J dropped 5 bases, with 14 bases sitting between them. This CDR3 region has 13 residues. CDR1 is LGHDT, CDR2 YNNKEL, per germline (reference sequence).